The 10 T cell receptor beta chains presented below share a single source sample, sequenced in a study of cytomegalovirus exposure and HLA in healthy donors. The study ran its PCR with 60 Vbeta and 13 Jbeta primers. TCRdb's table, derived via immunoSEQ multiplex PCR, lists solely in-frame clones and lacks some. This sample's table has 150,000 to 200,000 clones. The sequenced sample consisted of PBMCs. These receptors originate from a woman aged 18-35 years in good health and CMV-seropositive.

The rearrangement joins TRBV10-3 to TRBJ2-1; 8 positions match TRBD2. The length of the CDR3 is 15 residues. Germline V CDR1 and CDR2: ENHRY, SYGVKD. V lost 7 bases to trimming and J lost 9 bases; unmatched junction nucleotides: 14. Written as DNA, the CDR3 is TGTGCCATCACGGCTAGCGGGCTACACATGGGTGAGCAGTTCTTC. Its translation: CAITASGLHMGEQFF.

V is TRBV2 and J is TRBJ2-7; D not certain. Germline assignment: CDR1 SNHLY and CDR2 FYNNEI. The CDR3 runs to 15 residues. V gave up 4 bases and J gave up 0 bases, with 13 bases separating them. Written as DNA, the CDR3 is TGTGCCAGCAGTGGAGACACATCCTTCTCCTACGAGCAGTACTTC. Amino acid sequence: CASSGDTSFSYEQYF.

The V and J genes are TRBV29-1 and TRBJ1-2; 9 nucleotides align to TRBD1. J gave up 6 bases and V 8 bases, and 13 bases lay outside the gene matches. The CDR3 is made up of 14 amino acids. Germline lookup yields CDR1 SQVTM and CDR2 ANQGSEA. CDR3 coding DNA: TGCAGCACCTTGGACCAACAGGGGGCGGATGGCTACACCTTC. Translated, it gives CSTLDQQGADGYTF.

The rearrangement joins TRBV6-5 to TRBJ2-5; D unclear. V was trimmed by 0 bases and J by 5 bases, leaving 10 bases between them. The CDR3 loop spans 14 amino acids. Germline CDR1 reads MNHEY; CDR2 reads SVGAGI. The CDR3 spells CASSYSKFGETQYF. CDR3 bases: TGTGCCAGCAGTTACTCGAAATTCGGGGAGACCCAGTACTTC.

The chain joins TRBV4-3 to TRBJ1-2, with D tentatively TRBD1 (5 bases). Looked up from germline, CDR1 is LGHNA and CDR2 is YSLEER. The V and J ends lost 6 bases and 0 bases respectively, with 14 bases between them. The CDR3 has 15 amino acids. The CDR3 loop is CASRSTGEANYGYTF. The CDR3 region has the DNA TGCGCCAGCAGGTCGACGGGGGAAGCTAACTATGGCTACACCTTC.

The V call is TRBV29-1, the J call TRBJ2-1; the match to TRBD2 covers 12 bases. CDR1 is SQVTM and CDR2 is ANQGSEA in the germline V gene. The CDR3 has 14 amino acids. J gave up 9 bases and V 8 bases, and 11 bases lay outside the gene matches. As DNA, the CDR3 is TGCAGCTTTATACGGACTAGCGGGGCGGCTGAGCAGTTCTTC. This codes for CSFIRTSGAAEQFF.

This chain joins TRBV4-3 and TRBJ2-5, with 10 bases aligning to TRBD2. The germline V gene encodes CDR1 LGHNA and CDR2 YSLEER. This CDR3 comprises 19 residues. V lost 1 base, J lost 0 bases, and 11 bases stayed unmatched. Written as DNA, the CDR3 is TGCGCCAGCAGCCAAGCCCCCCTAGCGGGGGCCTGGTACCAAGAGACCCAGTACTTC. Amino acids: CASSQAPLAGAWYQETQYF.

The CDR3 nucleotides are TGTGCCAGCAGTCAGACAGGCTATGGCTACACCTTC. It yields the protein CASSQTGYGYTF. The rearrangement joins TRBV28 to TRBJ1-2; weak D call: TRBD1 (6 bases). Looked up from germline, CDR1 is MDHEN and CDR2 is SYDVKM. V shed 5 bases and J shed 4 bases, with 8 bases lying between them. This CDR3 is built from 12 residues.

V and J are TRBV18 and TRBJ1-6; D is ambiguous. The V gene lost 0 bases and the J gene lost 7 bases, with 7 bases spanning the gap. The CDR3 covers 14 residues. From germline, CDR1 is KGHSH and CDR2 LQKENI. CDR3: CASSPPSGNSPLHF. As DNA, the CDR3 is TGTGCCAGCTCACCACCCTCGGGAAATTCACCCCTCCACTTT.

The chain links TRBV7-2 to TRBJ2-7, with TRBD1 identical over 7 bases. The germline gives CDR1 SGHTA, CDR2 FQGNSA. CDR3 length: 13 residues. V lost 4 bases, J lost 4 bases, and 4 bases stayed unmatched. The CDR3 nucleotides are TGTGCCAGCAGCTCGCTGACAGGGTACGAGCAGTACTTC. Translating gives CASSSLTGYEQYF.